The 32 T cell receptor beta chains below were found in one sample sequenced in a study of cytomegalovirus exposure and HLA in healthy donors (TCRdb year 2017). To prepare the library, the immunoSEQ multiplex PCR assay was applied. The multiplex PCR relied on a mix of 60 forward primers for TCR Vbeta segments and 13 reverse primers for TCR Jbeta segments. TCRdb holds this immuneACCESS table with in-frame rearrangements only. Some clones are missing; in checked studies, unresolved V genes explain under half, and the rest has no known cause. The sample table records 110,000 or so clones; 82% of these occur just once. Around 2.6% of the sample rests with the top ten. Material for sequencing was PBMCs. These receptors were collected from a woman between 18 and 29 years old in good health and CMV-seronegative.

Only one count was recorded for this clone. One end of the junction fails to match germline, which may point to a read error. The genes are TRBV7-7 and TRBJ2-5, with 8 positions matching TRBD2. In germline, CDR1 is SSHAT, CDR2 FNYEAQ (reference sequence). The CDR3 is 13 amino acids. The CDR3 spells CASSTPGGETQYF. CDR3 nucleotides: TGTGCTAGCAGCACCCCGGGAGGGGAGACCCAGTACTTC.

This chain joins TRBV25-1 and TRBJ1-6; 10 nucleotides match TRBD1. V lost 4 bases, J lost 7 bases, and 4 bases stayed unmatched. Per germline, CDR1 MGHDK and CDR2 SYGVNS. The CDR3 loop spans 15 amino acids. The DNA of the CDR3 is TGTGCCAGCAGTGCACAGACAGGGGGCAATTCACCCCTCCACTTT. This codes for CASSAQTGGNSPLHF.

V gene TRBV4-1 combines with J gene TRBJ2-2; 11 bases are a match to TRBD1. Germline V gene lookup returns CDR1 MGHRA and CDR2 YSYEKL. This CDR3 region has 16 residues. V lost 2 bases to trimming and J lost 5 bases; unmatched junction nucleotides: 4. CDR3 nucleotides: TGCGCCAGCAGCCAAAGGGGACAGGGGGAAACCGGGGAGCTGTTTTTT. Amino acids: CASSQRGQGETGELFF.

This chain links TRBV7-9 with TRBJ2-3; D call uncertain. CDR1 is SEHNR, CDR2 FQNEAQ, per germline (reference sequence). This CDR3 spans 14 amino acids. V lost 11 bases and J lost 2, with 17 bases in between. As DNA, the CDR3 is TGTGCCGGTAGTCCTACGTTAAACACAGATACGCAGTATTTT. Translating it yields CAGSPTLNTDTQYF.

The V gene is TRBV29-1, the J gene TRBJ2-1, with D possibly matching TRBD1 (6 bases). Trimming left V 2 bases short and J 6 bases short, with 11 bases between. Per germline, CDR1 SQVTM and CDR2 ANQGSEA. The CDR3 is made up of 13 amino acids. For the CDR3, the DNA is TGCAGCGTTGAAAGGGGGACATTCAATGAGCAGTTCTTC. Translated: CSVERGTFNEQFF.

The gene calls are TRBV4-1 and TRBJ2-3; 8 nucleotides agree with TRBD2. The CDR3 covers 16 residues. The junction had 7 bases not matched to a gene; V was cut back by 1 base and J by 4 bases. Germline loops: CDR1 MGHRA, CDR2 YSYEKL. CDR3 nucleotides: TGCGCCAGCAGCCAAGCTCCAGGACTAGCTCCAGATACGCAGTATTTT. Translation: CASSQAPGLAPDTQYF.

The chain has TRBV6-5 and TRBJ2-2, with 9 bases lining up with TRBD1. The CDR3 runs 16 residues. The V gene end was trimmed by 2 bases and the J gene end by 5 bases; junction bases not matched to a gene: 6. Germline V lookup: CDR1 MNHEY, CDR2 SVGAGI. CDR3 in amino acids: CASSYETGGPTGELFF. CDR3 DNA sequence: TGTGCCAGCAGTTACGAGACAGGGGGTCCTACCGGGGAGCTGTTTTTT.

CDR3 sequence (DNA): TGTGCCAGCAGACCAAGACTCGCGGCGGGAGAGACCCAGTACTTC. Translating it yields CASRPRLAAGETQYF. The chain combines TRBV27 with TRBJ2-5; maybe TRBD2 (5 bases). V gave up 6 bases and J gave up 4 bases, with 18 bases separating them. This CDR3 spans 15 amino acids. The germline CDR1 and CDR2 sequences are MNHEY and SMNVEV (reference sequence).

The V call is TRBV21-1, the J call TRBJ2-7; TRBD2 is taken as the D call from the table, unchecked against the DNA. TRBV21-1 is a known pseudogene. CDR3 length: 11 amino acids. The CDR3 region has the DNA TGTGCCAGCGGGGTAGGATGGGAGCAGTACGTC. This gives the protein CASGVGWEQYV.

This chain joins TRBV10-3 and TRBJ2-7; D is ambiguous. Germline V CDR1 and CDR2: ENHRY, SYGVKD. The V gene lost 3 bases and the J gene lost 3 bases, with 9 bases spanning the gap. The CDR3 contains 13 residues. In DNA, the CDR3 is TGTGCCATCAGTGACGGCTGGGACTACGAGCAGTACGTC. Protein: CAISDGWDYEQYV.

The chain couples TRBV5-6 to TRBJ2-7; 9 nucleotides align to TRBD1. Germline CDR1 reads SGHDT; CDR2 reads YYEEEE. J was trimmed by 5 bases and V by 4 bases; bases with no gene match: 10. The CDR3 is made up of 15 amino acids. The CDR3 DNA reads as TGTGCCAGCAGCCGCGCCGGGACAGGGTCGCACGAGCAGTACGTC. Translation: CASSRAGTGSHEQYV.

The genes are TRBV4-2 and TRBJ2-1; 11 bases agree with TRBD2. The CDR3 has 16 residues. The germline gives CDR1 LGHNA, CDR2 YNFKEQ. The V segment lost 3 bases and the J segment 7 bases; nucleotides outside the gene matches: 8. Here the CDR3 reads CASSQVSSGRSNEQFF. For the CDR3, the DNA is TGTGCCAGCAGCCAGGTATCTAGCGGGAGGTCGAATGAGCAGTTCTTC.

On this clone: Other DNA sequences from this sample encode an identical CDR3 as well. This chain connects TRBV18 to TRBJ2-5; 7 bases line up with TRBD2. The CDR3 consists of 14 residues. V shed 3 bases, J shed 2 bases, and the junction held 3 bases outside the gene matches. CDR1 is KGHSH and CDR2 is LQKENI in the germline V gene. In nucleotides, the CDR3 is TGTGCCAGCTCACCCCCAGCGGGACAAGAGACCCAGTACTTC. As protein: CASSPPAGQETQYF.

The V gene is TRBV7-6, the J gene TRBJ2-7, with D unclear. The ends were cut back, 5 bases at V and 1 base at J, with 9 bases in the middle. Germline loops: CDR1 SGHVS, CDR2 FNYEAQ. This CDR3 is built from 13 residues. The CDR3 is CASSAPESYEQYF. CDR3 sequence (DNA): TGTGCCAGCAGCGCCCCTGAGTCCTACGAGCAGTACTTC.

This rearrangement joins TRBV6-5 to TRBJ2-1; 7 nucleotides agree with TRBD2. The germline V gene has CDR1 MNHEY and CDR2 SVGAGI. Trimming at V came to 2 bases and at J to 8 bases, leaving 9 bases not matched to a gene. This CDR3 contains 15 residues. CDR3 amino acids: CASSYGAGIGHEQFF. The CDR3 nucleotides read TGTGCCAGCAGTTACGGAGCGGGGATCGGGCATGAGCAGTTCTTC.

Only a few counts were recorded for this clone. In DNA form, the CDR3 reads TGTGCCAGCAGCTTACCGGGACAGGGACTCACCGGGGAGCTGTTTTTT. Translated, it gives CASSLPGQGLTGELFF. The chain uses TRBV5-5 and TRBJ2-2; 9 bases line up with TRBD1. The V and J ends lost 2 bases and 4 bases, in that order; junction bases with no gene match: 6. From germline, CDR1 is SGHKS and CDR2 YYEKEE (reference sequence). The CDR3 has 16 amino acids.

The rearrangement joins TRBV6-1 to TRBJ1-1; TRBD1 is a possible D gene (6 bases). This CDR3 is built from 12 residues. The germline CDR1 and CDR2 sequences are MNHNS and SASEGT. Trimming pared 7 bases from V and 7 bases from J, leaving 13 bases between. CDR3 sequence (DNA): TGTGCCAGCATCTACGACAGGTTTGAAGCTTTCTTT. Protein: CASIYDRFEAFF.

The J gene is TRBJ2-1, the V gene TRBV27, with TRBD1 identical over 7 bases. V dropped 5 bases and J dropped 8; count of bases not matched to a gene: 6. This CDR3 is 13 amino acids long. The germline V gene has CDR1 MNHEY and CDR2 SMNVEV (reference sequence). In nucleotides, the CDR3 is TGTGCCAGCAGTATAATTCAGGGGGATGAGCAGTTCTTC. It yields the protein CASSIIQGDEQFF.

The rearrangement joins TRBV7-2 to TRBJ1-2; TRBD1 might be the D (5 bases). The CDR3 runs 14 residues. Germline V lookup: CDR1 SGHTA, CDR2 FQGNSA. Between the trimmed V and J ends, which lost 1 base and 8 bases, there was a span of 14 bases. CDR3 sequence (DNA): TGTGCCAGCAGCTTAGACCTTGGAAGGGGAGGCTACACCTTC. Translated, it gives CASSLDLGRGGYTF.

This clone was seen only a few times. The gene calls are TRBV19 and TRBJ2-6; 7 positions match TRBD1. V shed 7 bases and J 2 bases; nucleotides not matched to a gene: 5. From germline, CDR1 is LNHDA and CDR2 SQIVND (reference sequence). The CDR3 contains 15 residues. This CDR3 reads CASTIDRAGANVLTF. CDR3 coding DNA: TGTGCCAGTACCATCGACAGGGCTGGGGCCAACGTCCTGACTTTC. Full variable domain (missing parts from reference TRBV19 and TRBJ2-6): DGGITQSPKYLFRKEGQNVTLSCEQNLNHDAMYWYRQDPGQGLRLIYYSQIVNDFQKGDIAEGYSVSREKKESFPLTVTSAQKNPTAFYLCASTIDRAGANVLTFGAGSRLTVL.

The rearrangement uses TRBV2 and TRBJ2-3; 15 bases agree with TRBD2. The V gene end was trimmed by 11 bases and the J gene end by 6 bases; junction bases not matched to a gene: 6. This CDR3 has 14 amino acids. Germline loops: CDR1 SNHLY, CDR2 FYNNEI. The CDR3: CAGGLAGGSDTQYF. In DNA form, the CDR3 reads TGTGCCGGAGGACTAGCGGGAGGGTCGGATACGCAGTATTTT.

This clone is a singleton in its sample. The V and J genes are TRBV29-1 and TRBJ2-5, with TRBD1 matching 7 bases. Near its end, the DNA agrees better with TRBJ2-7, so the J call may be wrong. Looked up from germline, CDR1 is SQVTM and CDR2 is ANQGSEA. The CDR3 is made up of 15 amino acids. In nucleotides, the CDR3 is TGCAGCGTTGTTCCCTGGGGACAGAGCTCCTACGAGCAGTACTTC. Translation gives CSVVPWGQSSYEQYF.

This clone is classed as medium-sized. V and J are TRBV28 and TRBJ1-1; TRBD1 is a possible D gene (5 bases). Germline V CDR1 and CDR2: MDHEN, SYDVKM. V shed 7 bases and J shed 0 bases, with 21 bases lying between them. The length of the CDR3 is 17 residues. DNA for the CDR3: TGTGCCAGCACCCAAACCCTCGTAAGGGGCATGAACACTGAAGCTTTCTTT. Amino acid sequence: CASTQTLVRGMNTEAFF. Complete variable domain (other parts from reference TRBV28 and TRBJ1-1): DVKVTQSSRYLVKRTGEKVFLECVQDMDHENMFWYRQDPGLGLRLIYFSYDVKMKEKGDIPEGYSVSREKKERFSLILESASTNQTSMYLCASTQTLVRGMNTEAFFGQGTRLTVV.

There are a few counts of this clone. The J gene is TRBJ2-3, the V gene TRBV20-1; 7 bases line up with TRBD1. CDR1 and CDR2 from the germline V gene are DFQATT and SNEGSKA (reference sequence). The CDR3 length is 11 residues. V lost 5 bases and J lost 6; bases outside the gene matches: 2. The CDR3: CSAPDRDTQYF. Written as DNA, the CDR3 is TGCAGTGCTCCGGACAGGGATACGCAGTATTTT.

This rearrangement joins TRBV6-5 to TRBJ1-4; D uncertain. Germline loops: CDR1 MNHEY, CDR2 SVGAGI. Trimming stripped 8 bases from V and 2 bases from J, with 12 bases between. This CDR3 comprises 14 residues. The CDR3 region is CASGKGGTNEKLFF. CDR3 sequence (DNA): TGTGCCAGCGGGAAGGGAGGCACTAATGAAAAACTGTTTTTT.

This chain joins TRBV25-1 and TRBJ1-2; D perhaps matches TRBD1 (5 bases). Between the trimmed V and J ends, which lost 0 bases and 9 bases, there was a span of 11 bases. The CDR3 spans 13 residues. CDR1 and CDR2 (germline): MGHDK, SYGVNS. The CDR3 spells CASSEYREDSYTF. In DNA form, the CDR3 reads TGTGCCAGCAGTGAATACAGGGAAGATAGCTACACCTTC.

V and J are TRBV25-1 and TRBJ2-5, with 8 bases lining up with TRBD2. Germline-derived CDR1 and CDR2 are MGHDK and SYGVNS. CDR3 size: 16 residues. V shed 3 bases and J 1 base; nucleotides not matched to a gene: 7. The chain's CDR3 is CASSEALSGAQETQYF. The CDR3 coding sequence is TGTGCCAGCAGTGAGGCCCTTAGCGGGGCCCAAGAGACCCAGTACTTC. The full variable domain, completed using reference TRBV25-1 and TRBJ2-5, is EADIYQTPRYLVIGTGKKITLECSQTMGHDKMYWYQQDPGMELHLIHYSYGVNSTEKGDLSSESTVSRIRTEHFPLTLESARPSHTSQYLCASSEALSGAQETQYFGPGTRLLVL.

V gene TRBV5-1 combines with J gene TRBJ2-6; D not certain. This CDR3 contains 15 residues. Germline loops: CDR1 SGHRS, CDR2 YFSETQ. Trimming left V 1 base short and J 0 bases short, with 5 bases between. The CDR3 DNA reads TGCGCCAGCAGCTTGACAAACTCTGGGGCCAACGTCCTGACTTTC. Translation gives CASSLTNSGANVLTF.

The rearrangement joins TRBV6-1 to TRBJ1-3; TRBD1 agrees at 9 bases. The CDR3 runs 16 residues. Per germline, CDR1 MNHNS and CDR2 SASEGT. Unmatched junction bases numbered 5, after V lost 4 bases and J lost 1 base. The CDR3 loop is CASSVSGTGSGNTIYF. Written as DNA, the CDR3 is TGTGCCAGCAGTGTCTCCGGGACAGGGTCTGGAAACACCATATATTTT.

A few counts support this clone. The rearrangement joins TRBV10-1 to TRBJ1-2, with D possibly being TRBD1 (5 bases). The CDR3 sequence is 13 residues long. CDR1 is WNHNN and CDR2 is SYGVQD in the germline V gene (reference sequence). Trimming stripped 5 bases from V and 3 bases from J, with 10 bases between. DNA of the CDR3: TGCGCCAGCAGTCCAGGGTTATACTATGGCTACACCTTC. It encodes CASSPGLYYGYTF.

The genes are TRBV6-5 and TRBJ2-7, with a possible D match to TRBD1 (5 bases). Germline V gives CDR1 MNHEY, CDR2 SVGAGI. CDR3 size: 16 residues. Deletions cut 0 bases from V and 5 bases from J, with 17 bases between. The CDR3: CASSYSPTGQTHEQYV. CDR3 sequence (DNA): TGTGCCAGCAGTTACTCTCCTACAGGCCAAACCCACGAGCAGTACGTC.

A few counts support this clone. The chain combines TRBV6-5 with TRBJ2-1; 9 nucleotides line up with TRBD1. This CDR3 is built from 12 residues. The V gene's germline CDR1 is MNHEY and CDR2 SVGAGI. V gave up 4 bases and J gave up 11 bases; unmatched junction bases: 3. In nucleotides, the CDR3 is TGTGCCAGCAGTTTGGGACAGGGAAAGCAGTTCTTC. Translating it yields CASSLGQGKQFF.